This note documents a single TCR beta chain sequence. Authors' analysis steps: Nucleated cell number was recorded as an estimate derived from reference gene primer amplification. Assay used: immunoSEQ multiplex PCR; TCRdb lists only in-frame clones, some missing. The DNA gave D and trimming, while V, J and clone size come from that table. The top ten clones hold more than 20% of a sample with roughly 170,000 clones, 86% of them seen once. The data derive from a study of blood T cell repertoires in COVID-19. Germline loops: CDR1 MGHRA, CDR2 YSYEKL. The CDR3 has 16 residues. Between the trimmed V and J ends, which lost 1 base and 0 bases, there was a span of 10 bases.

The sequencing sample was made of peripheral blood. This TCR derives from a man in his 70s with active or convalescent COVID-19. The gene calls are TRBV4-1 and TRBJ2-1; D ambiguous. The CDR3 loop reads CASSQVDIISYNEQFF. DNA of the CDR3: TGCGCCAGCAGCCAAGTAGACATTATCTCCTACAATGAGCAGTTCTTC.